This is a list of T cell receptor beta chains from one sample in a study of blood T cells in healthy people across ages. MiXCR, run by TCRdb on the 5' RACE reads, gives a single entry per CDR3 protein. The sample includes 650,000 to 900,000 distinct CDR3 sequences, around 62% of them seen just once. The sample taken for sequencing was blood. The receptors originated from a man aged 25 to 45 in good health. CDR3s include the opening cysteine and the closing phenylalanine or tryptophan. Fields, in order: CDR3 DNA, CDR3 protein, V gene, D gene, J gene, clone size. A D gene is named only where the DNA matches it firmly. Not all rows give a size; the values are once, few, many and, for expanded clones, a class.

TGTGCCAGCAGCCAAGATCAAAGTGAGGGAGGCTACACCTTC CASSQDQSEGGYTF TRBV3-1 - TRBJ1-2 -
TGTGCCAGCAGACCTGGCTATTTACAGGGGGCGAGAAACGAGCAGTACTTC CASRPGYLQGARNEQYF TRBV6-1 TRBD1 TRBJ2-7 -
TGCAGTGCTAACCGCCGGAGTAGCACAGATACGCAGTATTTT CSANRRSSTDTQYF TRBV20-1 - TRBJ2-3 -
TGTGCCAGCAGTTTAGGCAGGGCCATCAATCAGCCCCAGCATTTT CASSLGRAINQPQHF TRBV28 - TRBJ1-5 -
TGTGCCAGCAGTGAGAATAACTATGGCTACACCTTC CASSENNYGYTF TRBV25-1 - TRBJ1-2 -
TGTGCCAGTAAAAGAGACCAGAACACTGAAGCTTTCTTT CASKRDQNTEAFF TRBV7-2 - TRBJ1-1 few
TGTGCCAGCGGCCTTCTCCGGGACTCGATATCTAGCACAGATACGCAGTATTTT CASGLLRDSISSTDTQYF TRBV7-9 - TRBJ2-3 -
TGTGCCAGCAGCTCCCCAGGACGGGGATACACAGATACGCAGTATTTT CASSSPGRGYTDTQYF TRBV7-3 - TRBJ2-3 -
TGTGCCAGCTGCGGTAATAGCAATCAGCCCCAGCATTTT CASCGNSNQPQHF TRBV7-8 - TRBJ1-5 -
TGTGCCAGCAGCCCGCCGGACAGGGGTTCGGAGACCCAGTACTTC CASSPPDRGSETQYF TRBV11-2 TRBD1 TRBJ2-5 -
TGTGCCAGCAGCTTAGGGGCAGAAAGGGAGACCCAGTACTTC CASSLGAERETQYF TRBV7-2 - TRBJ2-5 -
TGTGCCAGCAGCTTGGCCAAAGCAGGGTTTTATGGCTACACCTTC CASSLAKAGFYGYTF TRBV5-6 - TRBJ1-2 -
TGTGCCAGCAGTCGCCCCGGGACAGGGAACACCGGGGAGCTGTTTTTT CASSRPGTGNTGELFF TRBV28 TRBD1 TRBJ2-2 once
TGCGCCAGCAGCTTTGGACAGGGCCGGGAAAAACTGTTTTTT CASSFGQGREKLFF TRBV5-1 TRBD1 TRBJ1-4 few
TGCGCCAGCAGCCAAGAGCCTATAGCGGGCACAGATACGCAGTATTTT CASSQEPIAGTDTQYF TRBV4-3 - TRBJ2-3 -
TGTGCCAGCAAGTCGGTTGAGGGAGGCTACACCTTC CASKSVEGGYTF TRBV6-5 - TRBJ1-2 -
TGTGCCAGCAGCCGGGACAGCTATAGCTCCTATAATTCACCCCTCCACTTT CASSRDSYSSYNSPLHF TRBV7-6 TRBD1 TRBJ1-6 -
TGTGCCAGAGGACAGGAGAACACTGAAGCTTTCTTT CARGQENTEAFF TRBV2 TRBD1 TRBJ1-1 -
TGTGCCAGCAGTCTCGGGGCGGGGGTGAACTATGGCTACACCTTC CASSLGAGVNYGYTF TRBV12-3/TRBV12-4 - TRBJ1-2 -
TGCAGTGCTGAGGGGTCTCGAGGGGGTCCTGAGCAGTTCTTC CSAEGSRGGPEQFF TRBV20-1 - TRBJ2-1 few
TGTGCCAGCAGCTTAGAGCGGGGGATTCAAGAGACCCAGTACTTC CASSLERGIQETQYF TRBV7-3 TRBD2 TRBJ2-5 -
TGCAGTGCGGCTGACTACGAGCAGTACTTC CSAADYEQYF TRBV20-1 - TRBJ2-7 -
TGTGCCAGCAGCTTAGCGCTTCGGGGGCTGGAGACCCAGTACTTC CASSLALRGLETQYF TRBV7-7 - TRBJ2-5 -